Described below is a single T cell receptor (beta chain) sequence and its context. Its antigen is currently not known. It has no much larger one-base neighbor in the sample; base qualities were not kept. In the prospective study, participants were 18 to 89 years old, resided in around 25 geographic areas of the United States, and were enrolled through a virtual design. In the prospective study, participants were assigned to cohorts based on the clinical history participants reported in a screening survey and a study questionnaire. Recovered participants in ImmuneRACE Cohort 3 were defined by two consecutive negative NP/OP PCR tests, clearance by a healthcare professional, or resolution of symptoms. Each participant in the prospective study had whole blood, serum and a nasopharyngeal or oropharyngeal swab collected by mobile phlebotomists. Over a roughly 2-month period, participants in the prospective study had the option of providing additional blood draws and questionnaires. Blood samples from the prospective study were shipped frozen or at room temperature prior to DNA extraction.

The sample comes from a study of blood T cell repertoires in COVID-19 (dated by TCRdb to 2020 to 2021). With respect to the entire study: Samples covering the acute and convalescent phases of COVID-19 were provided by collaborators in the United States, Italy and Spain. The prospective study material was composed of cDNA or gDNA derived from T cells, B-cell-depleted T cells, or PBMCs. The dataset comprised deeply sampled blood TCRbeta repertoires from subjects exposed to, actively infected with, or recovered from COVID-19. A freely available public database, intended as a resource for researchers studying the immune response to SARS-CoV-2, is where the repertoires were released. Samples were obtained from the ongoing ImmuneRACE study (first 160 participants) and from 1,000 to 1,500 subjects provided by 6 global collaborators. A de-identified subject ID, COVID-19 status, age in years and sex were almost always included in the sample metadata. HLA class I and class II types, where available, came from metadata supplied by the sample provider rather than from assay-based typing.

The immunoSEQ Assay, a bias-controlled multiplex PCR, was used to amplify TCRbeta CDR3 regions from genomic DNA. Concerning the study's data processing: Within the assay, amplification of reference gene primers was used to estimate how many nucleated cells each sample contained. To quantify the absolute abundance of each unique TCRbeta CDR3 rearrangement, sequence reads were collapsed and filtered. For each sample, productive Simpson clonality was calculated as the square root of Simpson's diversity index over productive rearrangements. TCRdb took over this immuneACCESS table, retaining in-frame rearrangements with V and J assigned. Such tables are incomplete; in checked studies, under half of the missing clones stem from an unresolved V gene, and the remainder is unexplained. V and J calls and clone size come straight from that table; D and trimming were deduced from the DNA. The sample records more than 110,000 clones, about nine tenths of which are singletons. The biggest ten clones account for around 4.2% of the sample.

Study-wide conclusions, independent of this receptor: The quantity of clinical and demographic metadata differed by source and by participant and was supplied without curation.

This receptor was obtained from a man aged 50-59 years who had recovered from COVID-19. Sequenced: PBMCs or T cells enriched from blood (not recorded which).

This receptor carries the CDR3 CASSWGQGGLGYTF. The nucleotides read TGTGCCAGCAGTTGGGGACAGGGTGGTTTAGGCTACACCTTC. Here the chain combines TRBV27 and TRBJ1-2, with 9 junctional bases fitting TRBD1. Compared with germline, V lacks 4 bases and J lacks 8 bases; bases without a gene match: 8. CDR3 length: 14 amino acids, cysteine to phenylalanine. Here the CDR3 DNA is all that survives: 42 bases in frame from base 1. As encoded in the germline V gene (reference sequence), CDR1 is MNHEY while CDR2 is SMNVEV.